The 20 T cell receptor beta chains reported below all come from one sample, sequenced in a study of T-cell reconstitution after alpha-beta-depleted transplantation in children. A TCRbeta library incorporating unique molecular identifiers was prepared. One entry per CDR3 protein, called by TCRdb with MiXCR from the PCR reads. The sample holds approximately 500,000 distinct CDR3 sequences; more than 20% are singletons and the top ten take approximately 33%. This sample comprised PBMCs, obtained before TCRalphabeta/CD19-depleted stem cell transplant. The receptor set was obtained from a boy younger than two with Wiskott-Aldrich syndrome, due to receive a stem cell transplant.

V usage is TRBV5-1 and J usage is TRBJ2-1; D may be TRBD1 (7 bases). CDR3 size: 16 residues. Trimming stripped 6 bases from V and 4 bases from J, with 20 bases between. Per the germline V gene, CDR1 is SGHRS and CDR2 is YFSETQ. This CDR3 reads CASNRGRGGGYNEQFF. CDR3 nucleotide sequence: TGCGCCAGCAACCGGGGGCGAGGGGGCGGATACAATGAGCAGTTCTTC. Complete variable domain (other parts from reference TRBV5-1 and TRBJ2-1): KAGVTQTPRYLIKTRGQQVTLSCSPISGHRSVSWYQQTPGQGLQFLFEYFSETQRNKGNFPGRFSGRQFSNSRSEMNVSTLELGDSALYLCASNRGRGGGYNEQFFGPGTRLTVL.

This clonotype has only a few counts. V gene TRBV4-2 combines with J gene TRBJ2-3, with 12 bases aligning to TRBD2. Germline CDR1 and CDR2: LGHNA and YNFKEQ. The CDR3 runs to 18 residues. V gave up 4 bases and J gave up 5 bases; unmatched junction bases: 13. This CDR3 reads CASSRDLRLAGDLDTQYF. CDR3 DNA: TGTGCCAGCAGCCGAGATTTAAGACTAGCGGGAGATCTAGATACGCAGTATTTT.

The V call is TRBV5-1, the J call TRBJ2-5, with 10 bases identical to TRBD2. The length of the CDR3 is 16 residues. V trimming: 3 bases; J trimming: 3 bases; junction bases outside the gene matches: 8. Germline assignment: CDR1 SGHRS and CDR2 YFSETQ. This CDR3 is CASSSMTSGREETQYF. The CDR3 DNA is TGCGCCAGCAGCTCAATGACTAGCGGGCGGGAAGAGACCCAGTACTTC.

The chain uses TRBV12-3 or TRBV12-4 and TRBJ1-1, with D hard to call. Trimming removed 8 bases from V and 1 base from J, with 11 bases in between. CDR3 size: 13 residues. The DNA for the CDR3 is TGTGCCAGCCTCCCTCCGGGGAACACTGAAGCTTTCTTT. This encodes CASLPPGNTEAFF.

The rearrangement links TRBV7-8 to TRBJ2-5; 8 nucleotides line up with TRBD1. The CDR3 extends over 16 amino acids. The germline gives CDR1 SGHVS, CDR2 FQNEAQ. V was clipped by 5 bases and J by 5 bases; unmatched bases: 13. The DNA for the CDR3 is TGTGCCAGCAGCCCGACAGGGGATTGGCGTGTGGAGACCCAGTACTTC. Translated: CASSPTGDWRVETQYF.

Only a few counts were recorded for this clonotype. Here the CDR3 reads CASMIRGGETQYF. The CDR3 nucleotides are TGTGCCAGTATGATCCGGGGAGGGGAGACCCAGTACTTC. The chain recombines TRBV19 with TRBJ2-5; 7 positions agree with TRBD2. Germline trimming cut 7 bases from V and 5 bases from J; bases unmatched to any gene: 7. The CDR3 is 13 residues long. The germline gives CDR1 LNHDA, CDR2 SQIVND (reference sequence). The full variable domain, rest sourced from reference TRBV19 and TRBJ2-5, is DGGITQSPKYLFRKEGQNVTLSCEQNLNHDAMYWYRQDPGQGLRLIYYSQIVNDFQKGDIAEGYSVSREKKESFPLTVTSAQKNPTAFYLCASMIRGGETQYFGPGTRLLVL.

This clonotype turned up a few times. The CDR3 region is CSAELGDSNTEAFF. CDR3 DNA sequence: TGCAGTGCCGAACTGGGGGACAGTAACACTGAAGCTTTCTTT. This chain uses TRBV20-1 with TRBJ1-1; 7 bases line up with TRBD1. The CDR3 has 14 amino acids. The J segment lost 2 bases and the V segment lost 6 bases, leaving 9 bases of the junction unmatched. Germline-derived CDR1 and CDR2 are DFQATT and SNEGSKA (reference sequence).

This clonotype was seen a few times. V usage is TRBV21-1 and J usage is TRBJ2-7; the table calls TRBD2, which could not be checked here. TRBV21-1 is assigned pseudogene status. CDR3 length equals 15 residues. The CDR3: CASSKILAPSYEQYF. CDR3 DNA sequence: TGTGCCAGCAGCAAAATACTAGCTCCGTCCTACGAGCAGTACTTC.

J is TRBJ2-3 and V is TRBV6-2 or TRBV6-3; unclear D gene. Looked up from germline, CDR1 is MNHEY and CDR2 is SVGEGT. The CDR3 extends over 12 amino acids. Trimming took off 7 bases at V and 2 bases at J, with 7 bases between the two ends. The CDR3 here is CASTNPTDTQYF. The DNA of the CDR3 is TGTGCCAGCACCAACCCCACAGATACGCAGTATTTT.

This chain connects TRBV18 to TRBJ2-7; unclear D gene. The germline V gene encodes CDR1 KGHSH and CDR2 LQKENI. The CDR3 consists of 13 residues. The ends were cut back, 0 bases at V and 4 bases at J, with 7 bases in the middle. The chain's CDR3 is CASSPPSQYEQYF. The CDR3 coding sequence is TGTGCCAGCTCACCACCATCACAGTACGAGCAGTACTTC.

The CDR3 DNA follows: TGCGCCAGCAGCCGAGGCTTTCGTGGGCAGTTCTTC. Translated: CASSRGFRGQFF. This chain joins TRBV5-1 and TRBJ2-1; D remains ambiguous. The CDR3 covers 12 residues. Germline assignment: CDR1 SGHRS and CDR2 YFSETQ. Between the trimmed V and J ends, which lost 4 bases and 12 bases, there was a span of 14 bases.

This chain uses TRBV20-1 with TRBJ2-7; no clear D. The CDR3 extends over 11 amino acids. V lost 3 bases, J lost 4 bases, and 7 bases lay in between. The germline V gene has CDR1 DFQATT and CDR2 SNEGSKA (reference sequence). The CDR3 bases are TGCAGTGCTAGTTTCAGATACGAGCAGTACTTC. The encoded protein is CSASFRYEQYF.

The V call is TRBV7-9, the J call TRBJ1-2; the match to TRBD1 covers 10 bases. V lost 5 bases, J lost 0 bases, and 6 bases stayed unmatched. The CDR3 contains 16 residues. Germline V lookup: CDR1 SEHNR, CDR2 FQNEAQ (reference sequence). CDR3 protein: CASSATGGETNYGYTF. DNA of the CDR3: TGTGCCAGCAGCGCGACAGGGGGCGAGACTAACTATGGCTACACCTTC. The entire variable domain, with the rest obtained from reference TRBV7-9 and TRBJ1-2, is as follows: DTGVSQNPRHKITKRGQNVTFRCDPISEHNRLYWYRQTLGQGPEFLTYFQNEAQLEKSRLLSDRFSAERPKGSFSTLEIQRTEQGDSAMYLCASSATGGETNYGYTFGSGTRLTVV.

The chain couples TRBV5-5 to TRBJ2-6; D perhaps matches TRBD2 (6 bases). The CDR3 runs to 16 residues. V lost 1 base to trimming and J lost 0 bases, with 8 bases between them. The germline V gene has CDR1 SGHKS and CDR2 YYEKEE (reference sequence). Here the CDR3 DNA reads TGTGCCAGCAGCTTGATCGGGGGCTCTGGGGCCAACGTCCTGACTTTC. This gives the protein CASSLIGGSGANVLTF. The whole variable domain, filled in from reference TRBV5-5 and TRBJ2-6, reads DAGVTQSPTHLIKTRGQQVTLRCSPISGHKSVSWYQQVLGQGPQFIFQYYEKEERGRGNFPDRFSARQFPNYSSELNVNALLLGDSALYLCASSLIGGSGANVLTFGAGSRLTVL.

The table lists this clonotype with a few counts. The genes are TRBV7-8 and TRBJ2-5; weak D call: TRBD1 (6 bases). V was shortened by 1 base and J by 5 bases, with 20 bases between the two germline ends. Germline assignment: CDR1 SGHVS and CDR2 FQNEAQ. The CDR3 covers 17 residues. The CDR3 is CASSLGRTVKYLETQYF. The CDR3 nucleotides are TGTGCCAGCAGCTTAGGACGGACAGTAAAATATCTGGAGACCCAGTACTTC.

This clonotype has a handful of counts. The chain links TRBV9 to TRBJ2-2; no clear D. The CDR3 has 13 amino acids. CDR1 and CDR2 from the germline V gene are SGDLS and YYNGEE. Trimming cost V 0 bases and J 7 bases, with 7 bases left between them. The CDR3, as DNA: TGTGCCAGCAGCGTAGTTGTGGGCGGGGAGCTGTTTTTT. Amino acids: CASSVVVGGELFF.

This clonotype was found a few times. J is TRBJ2-3 and V is TRBV12-3 or TRBV12-4; 9 bases are shared with TRBD1. Unmatched junction bases numbered 6, after V lost 2 bases and J lost 0 bases. This CDR3 has 17 residues. CDR3 in amino acids: CASSLPRTGASTDTQYF. In DNA, the CDR3 is TGTGCCAGCAGTTTACCCCGGACAGGGGCTAGCACAGATACGCAGTATTTT.

This clonotype was observed a few times. The chain has TRBV24-1 and TRBJ2-1, with D perhaps being TRBD1 or TRBD2 (6 bases each). V lost 1 base to trimming and J lost 1 base, with 7 bases between them. This CDR3 is 15 amino acids long. Germline lookup yields CDR1 KGHDR and CDR2 SFDVKD. In DNA form, the CDR3 reads TGTGCCACCAGTGATTTAGGGGGGTCCTACAATGAGCAGTTCTTC. It is translated as CATSDLGGSYNEQFF.

The chain combines TRBV5-4 with TRBJ2-3; 9 bases match TRBD2. V dropped 4 bases and J dropped 7; count of bases not matched to a gene: 13. This CDR3 contains 16 residues. The germline gives CDR1 SGHNT, CDR2 YYREEE (reference sequence). Here the CDR3 DNA reads TGTGCCAGCAGCCTCGAAGCGGGAGGTCCCCCCAATACGCAGTATTTT. Translating it yields CASSLEAGGPPNTQYF.

This clonotype showed up just a few times. The rearrangement links TRBV20-1 to TRBJ2-7; D remains ambiguous. CDR1 is DFQATT, CDR2 SNEGSKA, per germline (reference sequence). V was shortened by 6 bases and J by 3 bases, with 15 bases between the two germline ends. This CDR3 region has 13 residues. CDR3 nucleotides: TGCAGTGCCCCCCTAAATGGGGTCTACGAGCAGTACTTC. Translating gives CSAPLNGVYEQYF.